This passage covers 8 T cell receptor beta chains from one sample sequenced in a study of blood T cell repertoires in COVID-19. Data came from immunoSEQ multiplex PCR; TCRdb stores just in-frame clones and leaves some out. The data show roughly 230,000 clones, with about nine tenths seen just once and 7.2% held by the top ten. Sequencing input: PBMCs or T cells enriched from blood (not recorded which). The receptors derive from a man between 25 and 39 years old in a cohort exposed to, infected with or recovered from COVID-19 (not recorded which).

The chain uses TRBV5-1 and TRBJ2-5, with D maybe TRBD2 (6 bases). Germline CDR1 SGHRS, CDR2 YFSETQ. The CDR3 runs to 16 residues. V was clipped by 2 bases and J by 5 bases, with 19 bases between them. The CDR3 DNA reads TGCGCCAGCAGCTTATTAGAGGGAGGCCCTGCGGAGACCCAGTACTTC. This encodes CASSLLEGGPAETQYF. Full variable domain (missing parts from reference TRBV5-1 and TRBJ2-5): KAGVTQTPRYLIKTRGQQVTLSCSPISGHRSVSWYQQTPGQGLQFLFEYFSETQRNKGNFPGRFSGRQFSNSRSEMNVSTLELGDSALYLCASSLLEGGPAETQYFGPGTRLLVL.

This clone appeared once. V gene TRBV9 combines with J gene TRBJ2-1; TRBD1 agrees at 8 bases. The CDR3 has 16 residues. Germline V CDR1 and CDR2: SGDLS, YYNGEE. J was trimmed by 7 bases and V by 4 bases; bases with no gene match: 13. The CDR3 here is CASSSYGQGAGNEQFF. The CDR3 DNA follows: TGTGCCAGCAGCTCCTACGGGCAGGGGGCGGGAAATGAGCAGTTCTTC.

This sequence joins TRBV13 and TRBJ2-7; 7 nucleotides match TRBD2. In germline, CDR1 is PRHDT, CDR2 FYEKMQ (reference sequence). This CDR3 comprises 14 residues. J gave up 2 bases and V 5 bases, and 6 bases lay outside the gene matches. In DNA form, the CDR3 reads TGTGCCAGCAGCCTAGCGCGGGAGCCCTACGAGCAGTACTTC. It encodes CASSLAREPYEQYF. Supplemented by reference TRBV13 and TRBJ2-7, the full variable domain reads AAGVIQSPRHLIKEKRETATLKCYPIPRHDTVYWYQQGPGQDPQFLISFYEKMQSDKGSIPDRFSAQQFSDYHSELNMSSLELGDSALYFCASSLAREPYEQYFGPGTRLTVT.

The chain employs TRBV4-2 and TRBJ1-5; D is unresolved. V lost 1 base to trimming and J lost 6 bases, with 7 bases between them. Germline V CDR1 and CDR2: LGHNA, YNFKEQ. CDR3 length: 13 residues. The CDR3 here is CASSQGEGQPQHF. The CDR3 DNA reads as TGTGCCAGCAGCCAAGGTGAGGGTCAGCCCCAGCATTTT.

Only a few counts were recorded for this clone. This rearrangement joins TRBV28 to TRBJ1-5; 7 bases line up with TRBD1. Germline V gene lookup returns CDR1 MDHEN and CDR2 SYDVKM. V shed 8 bases, J shed 9 bases, and the junction held 7 bases outside the gene matches. The length of the CDR3 is 12 residues. Here the CDR3 reads CASDRARGPQHF. CDR3 sequence (DNA): TGTGCCAGCGACAGGGCCCGGGGGCCCCAGCATTTT.

This chain uses TRBV7-2 with TRBJ1-2; D is perhaps TRBD1 (5 bases). CDR3 length: 14 amino acids. Germline loops: CDR1 SGHTA, CDR2 FQGNSA. The germline V and J ends were trimmed by 6 bases and 2 bases, with 13 bases remaining between them. Written as DNA, the CDR3 is TGTGCCAGCAGTCCTGATACAGGAAACTATGGCTACACCTTC. As protein: CASSPDTGNYGYTF.

The chain uses TRBV4-3 and TRBJ2-1, with a possible D match to TRBD2 (5 bases). The germline CDR1 and CDR2 sequences are LGHNA and YSLEER. The CDR3 is 15 residues long. With 4 bases removed from V and 9 bases from J, the gap between germline ends came to 19 bases. The CDR3 is CASSPLGNGWPEQFF. The CDR3 nucleotides are TGCGCCAGCAGCCCACTAGGAAACGGTTGGCCTGAGCAGTTCTTC.

The chain links TRBV5-5 to TRBJ1-5; 7 bases are shared with TRBD1. The germline V gene encodes CDR1 SGHKS and CDR2 YYEKEE (reference sequence). The CDR3 runs to 15 residues. The ends lost 1 base at V and 4 bases at J; junction bases unmatched: 5. CDR3 in amino acids: CASSLNRGGNQPQHF. CDR3 sequence (DNA): TGTGCCAGCAGCTTGAACAGGGGTGGTAATCAGCCCCAGCATTTT.